The clone carrying this TCR beta chain has a handful of counts. Measured with immunoSEQ multiplex PCR; TCRdb has only the in-frame clones, and not every one. The repertoire includes under 70,000 clones, around 86% of them detected once, and approximately 5% sits in the top ten. CDR3 length: 13 residues. V was trimmed by 0 bases and J by 3 bases, leaving 8 bases between them. Germline lookup yields CDR1 GTSNPN and CDR2 SVGIG (reference sequence). The sample is drawn from a study of T cells in localized non-small cell lung cancer. The receptor was derived from a woman aged 40-69 years with stage I lung adenocarcinoma. V gene TRBV30 combines with J gene TRBJ1-1; the D is unclear. The source was peripheral blood, collected before any cancer treatment. The CDR3 region is CAWSVNGHTEAFF. Written as DNA, the CDR3 is TGTGCCTGGAGTGTAAATGGTCACACTGAAGCTTTCTTT.